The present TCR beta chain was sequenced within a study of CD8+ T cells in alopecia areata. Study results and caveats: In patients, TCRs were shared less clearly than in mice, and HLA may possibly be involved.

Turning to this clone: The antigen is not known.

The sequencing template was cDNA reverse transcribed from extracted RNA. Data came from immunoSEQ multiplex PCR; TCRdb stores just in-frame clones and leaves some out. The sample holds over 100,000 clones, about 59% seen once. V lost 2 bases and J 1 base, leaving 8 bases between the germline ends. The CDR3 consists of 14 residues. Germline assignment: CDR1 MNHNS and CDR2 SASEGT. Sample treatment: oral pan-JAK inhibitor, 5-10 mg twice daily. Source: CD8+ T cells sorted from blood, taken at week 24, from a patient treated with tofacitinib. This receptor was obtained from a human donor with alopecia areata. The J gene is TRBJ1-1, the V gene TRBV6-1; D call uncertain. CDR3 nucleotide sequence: TGTGCCAGCAGTGAACTTGTGGAGAACACTGAAGCTTTCTTT. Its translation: CASSELVENTEAFF.